The rows below give T cell receptor beta chains drawn from one sample of a study of T cell responses to AZD1222 COVID-19 vaccine. Sequencing was performed with immunoSEQ multiplex PCR; in TCRdb, only in-frame clones are kept and a portion is missing. The sample holds some 99,000 clones, around nine tenths seen once. The sequencing used peripheral blood, collected 28 days after the second AZD1222 dose. These receptors all stem from an adult who received the AZD1222 COVID-19 vaccine. CDR3s include the opening cysteine and the closing phenylalanine or tryptophan. The D gene is left open where the match is weak. Some rows mark clone size as missing; the rest say once, few, many or name a class of expanded clone.

d_call: NA; v_call: TRBV3-1/TRBV3-2; j_call: TRBJ1-5; clone_size: NA; cdr3_aa: CASSHLDQPQHF; cdr3_nt: TGTGCCAGCAGCCACCTGGATCAGCCCCAGCATTTT
d_call: NA; v_call: TRBV5-1; j_call: TRBJ1-5; clone_size: few; cdr3_aa: CASSPRRRINQPQHF; cdr3_nt: TGCGCCAGCAGCCCCCGGCGGCGGATCAATCAGCCCCAGCATTTT
d_call: TRBD1; v_call: TRBV19; j_call: TRBJ1-2; clone_size: NA; cdr3_aa: CASSNPGQGIGYTF; cdr3_nt: TGTGCCAGTAGTAACCCGGGACAGGGGATTGGCTACACCTTC
d_call: NA; v_call: TRBV3-1/TRBV3-2; j_call: TRBJ1-2; clone_size: NA; cdr3_aa: CASSQRSGRATTYTF; cdr3_nt: TGTGCCAGCAGCCAGCGTTCAGGCCGTGCTACTACCTACACCTTC
d_call: NA; v_call: TRBV6-1; j_call: TRBJ1-1; clone_size: NA; cdr3_aa: CASSEVWGSGMEAFF; cdr3_nt: TGTGCCAGCAGTGAAGTGTGGGGCTCGGGGATGGAAGCTTTCTTT
d_call: NA; v_call: TRBV2; j_call: TRBJ2-7; clone_size: NA; cdr3_aa: CASSWGALGEQYF; cdr3_nt: TGTGCCAGCAGTTGGGGGGCTCTAGGCGAGCAGTACTTC
d_call: NA; v_call: TRBV6-4; j_call: TRBJ2-2; clone_size: NA; cdr3_aa: CASSEISTGELFF; cdr3_nt: TGTGCCAGCAGTGAAATAAGCACCGGGGAGCTGTTTTTT
d_call: TRBD2; v_call: TRBV19; j_call: TRBJ2-7; clone_size: NA; cdr3_aa: CASSEQGREGFYEQYF; cdr3_nt: TGTGCCAGTAGTGAACAGGGGCGGGAGGGCTTCTACGAGCAGTACTTC
d_call: NA; v_call: TRBV7-5; j_call: TRBJ1-5; clone_size: once; cdr3_aa: CVRSFNSHHVGNQPQHF; cdr3_nt: TGTGTCAGAAGCTTCAACAGCCACCACGTCGGCAATCAGCCCCAGCATTTT
d_call: NA; v_call: TRBV11-3; j_call: TRBJ2-1; clone_size: NA; cdr3_aa: CASSLEGVDEQFF; cdr3_nt: TGTGCCAGCAGCTTAGAAGGGGTCGATGAGCAGTTCTTC
d_call: NA; v_call: TRBV5-8; j_call: TRBJ2-1; clone_size: NA; cdr3_aa: CASTHRTNYNEQFF; cdr3_nt: TGTGCCAGCACCCACCGGACTAACTACAATGAGCAGTTCTTC
d_call: NA; v_call: TRBV5-1; j_call: TRBJ1-1; clone_size: NA; cdr3_aa: CASSLAPGDTEAFF; cdr3_nt: TGCGCCAGCAGCTTGGCACCAGGAGACACTGAAGCTTTCTTT
d_call: TRBD1; v_call: TRBV3-1/TRBV3-2; j_call: TRBJ2-2; clone_size: NA; cdr3_aa: CASRHRGLDTGELFF; cdr3_nt: TGTGCCAGCAGGCACAGGGGGCTGGACACCGGGGAGCTGTTTTTT
d_call: TRBD2; v_call: TRBV5-4; j_call: TRBJ2-7; clone_size: NA; cdr3_aa: CASSLGLATPYEQYF; cdr3_nt: TGTGCCAGCAGCTTGGGACTAGCTACCCCCTACGAGCAGTACTTC
d_call: NA; v_call: TRBV19; j_call: TRBJ1-2; clone_size: NA; cdr3_aa: CASSIWVTLNYGYTF; cdr3_nt: TGTGCCAGTAGTATATGGGTAACGCTTAACTATGGCTACACCTTC
d_call: TRBD2; v_call: TRBV28; j_call: TRBJ2-7; clone_size: NA; cdr3_aa: CASSLKLPGLAGVGYEQYF; cdr3_nt: TGTGCCAGCAGTTTAAAGCTTCCGGGACTAGCGGGAGTTGGGTACGAGCAGTACTTC
d_call: TRBD1; v_call: TRBV19; j_call: TRBJ2-7; clone_size: NA; cdr3_aa: CASSAPFRDRGRHEQYF; cdr3_nt: TGTGCCAGTAGTGCCCCTTTCCGGGACAGGGGGCGTCATGAGCAGTACTTC
d_call: NA; v_call: TRBV5-1; j_call: TRBJ1-5; clone_size: NA; cdr3_aa: CASSLDAGSSNQPQHF; cdr3_nt: TGCGCCAGCAGCTTGGATGCAGGTTCTAGCAATCAGCCCCAGCATTTT
d_call: TRBD2; v_call: TRBV5-1; j_call: TRBJ2-7; clone_size: NA; cdr3_aa: CASSLGGTSGREQYF; cdr3_nt: TGCGCCAGCAGCTTGGGTGGGACTAGCGGTAGGGAGCAGTACTTC
d_call: NA; v_call: TRBV6-5; j_call: TRBJ2-7; clone_size: NA; cdr3_aa: CASRVVQGGHEQYF; cdr3_nt: TGTGCCAGCAGAGTGGTACAGGGAGGACACGAGCAGTACTTC
d_call: TRBD2; v_call: TRBV19; j_call: TRBJ2-3; clone_size: NA; cdr3_aa: CASSIRSMRSGGRGTDTQYF; cdr3_nt: TGTGCCAGTAGTATAAGGTCTATGCGGAGTGGCGGGAGGGGCACAGATACGCAGTATTTT
d_call: NA; v_call: TRBV19; j_call: TRBJ1-2; clone_size: NA; cdr3_aa: CASSISLGTTNYGYTF; cdr3_nt: TGTGCCAGTAGTATATCTTTGGGGACAACTAACTATGGCTACACCTTC
d_call: TRBD1; v_call: TRBV2; j_call: TRBJ1-2; clone_size: NA; cdr3_aa: CASSLGTVQTSDGYTF; cdr3_nt: TGTGCCAGCAGTCTTGGGACAGTCCAGACATCGGATGGCTACACCTTC
d_call: NA; v_call: TRBV27; j_call: TRBJ1-1; clone_size: NA; cdr3_aa: CASNPWGRNQYTEAFF; cdr3_nt: TGTGCCAGCAACCCCTGGGGCCGAAACCAGTACACTGAAGCTTTCTTT
d_call: TRBD1; v_call: TRBV7-3; j_call: TRBJ1-1; clone_size: NA; cdr3_aa: CASSSSGTGYTEAFF; cdr3_nt: TGTGCCAGCAGCTCTTCAGGGACAGGGTACACTGAAGCTTTCTTT
d_call: NA; v_call: TRBV3-1/TRBV3-2; j_call: TRBJ2-1; clone_size: once; cdr3_aa: CASSQPWGDEQFF; cdr3_nt: TGTGCCAGCAGCCAACCTTGGGGGGATGAGCAGTTCTTC
d_call: NA; v_call: TRBV29-1; j_call: TRBJ1-1; clone_size: NA; cdr3_aa: CSVLKNTEAFF; cdr3_nt: TGCAGCGTTCTCAAGAACACTGAAGCTTTCTTT
d_call: NA; v_call: TRBV12-3/TRBV12-4; j_call: TRBJ2-2; clone_size: few; cdr3_aa: CASSLRRELFF; cdr3_nt: TGTGCCAGCAGTCTCCGCAGGGAGCTGTTTTTT
d_call: TRBD1; v_call: TRBV9; j_call: TRBJ1-3; clone_size: few; cdr3_aa: CASSVNRGTGNTIYF; cdr3_nt: TGTGCCAGCAGCGTTAACAGGGGAACTGGAAACACCATATATTTT
d_call: NA; v_call: TRBV2; j_call: TRBJ1-6; clone_size: NA; cdr3_aa: CASSQTVNNSPLHF; cdr3_nt: TGTGCCAGCAGCCAGACAGTCAATAATTCACCCCTCCACTTT
d_call: NA; v_call: TRBV19; j_call: TRBJ2-2; clone_size: few; cdr3_aa: CASSRTSVTGELFF; cdr3_nt: TGTGCCAGTAGCCGGACGTCGGTCACCGGGGAGCTGTTTTTT
d_call: NA; v_call: TRBV19; j_call: TRBJ1-2; clone_size: NA; cdr3_aa: CASGTYASYGYTF; cdr3_nt: TGTGCCAGTGGGACTTACGCGTCCTATGGCTACACCTTC
d_call: TRBD2; v_call: TRBV3-1/TRBV3-2; j_call: TRBJ2-1; clone_size: NA; cdr3_aa: CASSPGLAGGSEQFF; cdr3_nt: TGTGCCAGCAGCCCCGGACTAGCGGGAGGTTCTGAGCAGTTCTTC
d_call: NA; v_call: TRBV30; j_call: TRBJ1-5; clone_size: NA; cdr3_aa: CAWNPQVPGQPQHF; cdr3_nt: TGTGCCTGGAACCCACAGGTACCTGGTCAGCCCCAGCATTTT
d_call: TRBD1; v_call: TRBV9; j_call: TRBJ1-5; clone_size: NA; cdr3_aa: CASSAQGDSNQPQHF; cdr3_nt: TGTGCCAGCAGCGCACAGGGGGATAGCAATCAGCCCCAGCATTTT
d_call: NA; v_call: TRBV29-1; j_call: TRBJ2-1; clone_size: NA; cdr3_aa: CSVEGVTAYNEQFF; cdr3_nt: TGCAGCGTTGAGGGGGTCACCGCCTACAATGAGCAGTTCTTC
d_call: TRBD1; v_call: TRBV10-3; j_call: TRBJ1-1; clone_size: NA; cdr3_aa: CAIRPRDSLMNTEAFF; cdr3_nt: TGTGCCATCAGACCCAGGGACAGCCTCATGAACACTGAAGCTTTCTTT
d_call: TRBD2; v_call: TRBV28; j_call: TRBJ2-7; clone_size: NA; cdr3_aa: CASSPLGLAGNYEQYF; cdr3_nt: TGTGCCAGCAGTCCATTGGGACTAGCGGGGAACTACGAGCAGTACTTC
d_call: NA; v_call: TRBV5-1; j_call: TRBJ1-3; clone_size: NA; cdr3_aa: CASSWDGNTIYF; cdr3_nt: TGCGCCAGCAGCTGGGATGGAAACACCATATATTTT
d_call: TRBD2; v_call: TRBV30; j_call: TRBJ2-3; clone_size: NA; cdr3_aa: CAWSVGLAGGADTQYF; cdr3_nt: TGTGCCTGGAGTGTAGGACTAGCGGGAGGAGCAGATACGCAGTATTTT
d_call: NA; v_call: TRBV19; j_call: TRBJ1-3; clone_size: NA; cdr3_aa: CASIGRNSGNTIYF; cdr3_nt: TGTGCCAGTATCGGGAGGAACTCTGGAAACACCATATATTTT
d_call: NA; v_call: TRBV4-1; j_call: TRBJ1-2; clone_size: once; cdr3_aa: CASSQVREDGYTF; cdr3_nt: TGCGCCAGCAGCCAAGTCCGGGAAGATGGCTACACCTTC
d_call: NA; v_call: TRBV6-6; j_call: TRBJ2-1; clone_size: NA; cdr3_aa: CASSYSEGRHNEQFF; cdr3_nt: TGTGCCAGCAGTTACTCGGAGGGGCGCCACAATGAGCAGTTCTTC
d_call: TRBD2; v_call: TRBV30; j_call: TRBJ2-5; clone_size: NA; cdr3_aa: CAWASGGKTQYF; cdr3_nt: TGTGCCTGGGCTAGCGGGGGAAAGACCCAGTACTTC
d_call: NA; v_call: TRBV28; j_call: TRBJ2-7; clone_size: few; cdr3_aa: CASSSGTVSREQYF; cdr3_nt: TGTGCCAGCAGTTCGGGGACGGTCTCTCGGGAGCAGTACTTC
d_call: NA; v_call: TRBV6-1; j_call: TRBJ1-2; clone_size: NA; cdr3_aa: CASSEQGYGYTF; cdr3_nt: TGTGCCAGCAGTGAGCAAGGTTATGGCTACACCTTC
d_call: NA; v_call: TRBV13; j_call: TRBJ2-5; clone_size: NA; cdr3_aa: CASSLSGLQETQYF; cdr3_nt: TGTGCCAGCAGCTTAAGCGGGCTTCAAGAGACCCAGTACTTC
d_call: NA; v_call: TRBV19; j_call: TRBJ1-5; clone_size: NA; cdr3_aa: CASRPLRSRGSNQPQHF; cdr3_nt: TGTGCCAGTAGACCACTTCGGTCCAGGGGAAGCAATCAGCCCCAGCATTTT
d_call: NA; v_call: TRBV5-1; j_call: TRBJ1-1; clone_size: once; cdr3_aa: CASSPGRTSSTEAFF; cdr3_nt: TGCGCCAGCAGCCCGGGACGGACCTCGAGCACTGAAGCTTTCTTT
d_call: NA; v_call: TRBV9; j_call: TRBJ2-1; clone_size: NA; cdr3_aa: CASSVADNEQFF; cdr3_nt: TGTGCCAGCAGCGTCGCCGACAATGAGCAGTTCTTC
d_call: TRBD1; v_call: TRBV27; j_call: TRBJ1-5; clone_size: NA; cdr3_aa: CASSPTRRTGLLYYSNQPQHF; cdr3_nt: TGTGCCAGCAGTCCTACCCGCCGGACAGGGCTCCTCTACTATAGCAATCAGCCCCAGCATTTT
d_call: NA; v_call: TRBV18; j_call: TRBJ2-7; clone_size: once; cdr3_aa: CASSPGVDSYEQYF; cdr3_nt: TGTGCCAGCTCACCTGGGGTAGACTCCTACGAGCAGTACTTC
d_call: NA; v_call: TRBV7-8; j_call: TRBJ2-1; clone_size: NA; cdr3_aa: CASSATRGRSYNEQFF; cdr3_nt: TGTGCCAGCAGCGCCACTAGAGGTAGGTCCTACAATGAGCAGTTCTTC